The source of this TCR beta chain is a study of radiation and T cells in renal cell carcinoma. Points from the study as a whole: No pretreatment tumor biopsies were available for baseline clonotypes. Top tumor clonotypes rose in blood 2 weeks post-radiation, then contracted.

Time point specified: blood 2 weeks post-SBRT. This sample's treatment: 15 Gy SBRT to primary tumor, nephrectomy 4 weeks later. Generated by immunoSEQ multiplex PCR, the TCRdb table keeps only in-frame clones and is missing some. In the table there are around 130,000 clones, about 81% of which are singletons. As regards this clone: Its target is unknown.

V was cut by 5 bases and J by 2 bases, with 13 bases left in between. The CDR3 loop spans 14 amino acids. Germline assignment: CDR1 MDHEN and CDR2 SYDVKM. The source material was blood, sampled from a patient whose treatment included radiotherapy and nephrectomy. This sequence joins TRBV28 and TRBJ2-7; D is perhaps TRBD1 (5 bases). The clonotype comes from a woman aged 55-70 years with renal cell carcinoma. The CDR3 DNA reads as TGTGCCAGCAGTCCTGGGGCCAGGGCCTACGAGCAGTACTTC. It specifies CASSPGARAYEQYF. The full variable domain, rest sourced from reference TRBV28 and TRBJ2-7, is DVKVTQSSRYLVKRTGEKVFLECVQDMDHENMFWYRQDPGLGLRLIYFSYDVKMKEKGDIPEGYSVSREKKERFSLILESASTNQTSMYLCASSPGARAYEQYFGPGTRLTVT.